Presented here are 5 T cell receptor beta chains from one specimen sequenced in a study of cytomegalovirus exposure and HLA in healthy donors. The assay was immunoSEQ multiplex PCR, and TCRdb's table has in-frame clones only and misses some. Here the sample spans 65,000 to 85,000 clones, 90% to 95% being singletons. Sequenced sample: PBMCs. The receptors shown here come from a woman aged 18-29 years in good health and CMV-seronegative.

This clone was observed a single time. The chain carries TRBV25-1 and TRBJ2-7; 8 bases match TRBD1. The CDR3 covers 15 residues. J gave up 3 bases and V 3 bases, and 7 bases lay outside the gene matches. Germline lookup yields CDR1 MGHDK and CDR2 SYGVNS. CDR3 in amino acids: CASSDPGTGFYEQYF. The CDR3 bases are TGTGCCAGCAGTGACCCCGGGACAGGCTTCTACGAGCAGTACTTC.

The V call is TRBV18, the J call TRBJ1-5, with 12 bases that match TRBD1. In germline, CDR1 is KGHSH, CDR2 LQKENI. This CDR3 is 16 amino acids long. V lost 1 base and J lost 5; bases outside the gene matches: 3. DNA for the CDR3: TGTGCCAGCTCACCACAGGGGACAGGGGGCGATCAGCCCCAGCATTTT. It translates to CASSPQGTGGDQPQHF.

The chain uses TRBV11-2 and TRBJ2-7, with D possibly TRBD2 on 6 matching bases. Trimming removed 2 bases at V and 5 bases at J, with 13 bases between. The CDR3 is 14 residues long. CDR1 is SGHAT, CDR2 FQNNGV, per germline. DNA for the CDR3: TGTGCCAGCAGCTTACCGGGAGCGGGCCACGAGCAGTACTTC. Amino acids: CASSLPGAGHEQYF.

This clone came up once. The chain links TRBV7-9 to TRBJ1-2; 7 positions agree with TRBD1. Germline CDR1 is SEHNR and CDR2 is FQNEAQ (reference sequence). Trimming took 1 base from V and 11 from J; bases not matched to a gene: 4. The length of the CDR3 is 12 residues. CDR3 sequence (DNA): TGTGCCAGCAGCTTAGGGGGACAGTTATACACCTTC. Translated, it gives CASSLGGQLYTF.

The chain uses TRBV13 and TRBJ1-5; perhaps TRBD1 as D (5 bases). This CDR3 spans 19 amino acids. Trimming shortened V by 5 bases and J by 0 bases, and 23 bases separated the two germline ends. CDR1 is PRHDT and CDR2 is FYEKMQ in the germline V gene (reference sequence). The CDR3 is CASSAYGMGRRLSNQPQHF. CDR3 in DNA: TGTGCCAGCAGCGCCTATGGGATGGGGCGGCGACTTAGCAATCAGCCCCAGCATTTT.